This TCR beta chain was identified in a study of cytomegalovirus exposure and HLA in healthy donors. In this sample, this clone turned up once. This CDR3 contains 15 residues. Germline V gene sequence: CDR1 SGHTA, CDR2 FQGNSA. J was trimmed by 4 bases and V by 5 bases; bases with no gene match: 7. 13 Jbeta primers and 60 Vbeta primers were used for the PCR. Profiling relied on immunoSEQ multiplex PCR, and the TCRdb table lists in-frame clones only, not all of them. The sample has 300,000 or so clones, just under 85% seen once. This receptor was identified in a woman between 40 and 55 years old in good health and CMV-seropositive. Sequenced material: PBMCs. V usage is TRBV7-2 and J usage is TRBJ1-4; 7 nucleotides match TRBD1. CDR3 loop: CASSPQTGFNEKLFF. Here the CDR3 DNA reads TGTGCCAGCAGCCCCCAGACAGGGTTTAATGAAAAACTGTTTTTT.